This T cell receptor (beta chain) was recorded in a study of early T cells in non-severe SARS-CoV-2 infection. In the study overall: Sequenced bulk RNA came from whole blood that was unsorted, and chains were unpaired.

With regard to this clonotype: What it recognizes is unknown.

The protocol attached unique molecular identifiers to individual cDNA molecules. One entry per CDR3 protein results from TCRdb running MiXCR on the 5' RACE reads. The profile shows about 72,000 distinct CDR3 sequences, 10% of them singletons. Broader study findings: Comparison of clonotypes with VDJdb favored anti-spike CD8 responses while missing private and CD4 specificities.

The V gene's germline CDR1 is SGHDT and CDR2 YYEEEE. This CDR3 spans 12 amino acids. Trimming shortened V by 0 bases and J by 10 bases, and 8 bases separated the two germline ends. The sequencing here drew on whole blood, taken at baseline. The sequence was obtained from an adult who was a healthcare worker with PCR-confirmed SARS-CoV-2 infection or an uninfected control (not recorded which). This chain links TRBV5-6 with TRBJ2-4; D not resolved. CDR3 nucleotide sequence: TGTGCCAGCAGCTTGGCCGGGCGGATTCAGTACTTC. Translating it yields CASSLAGRIQYF.